The 32 T cell receptor beta chains presented below share a single source sample, sequenced in a study of beta chain features in type 1 diabetes. Points from the study as a whole: TCRB CDR3s from Type 1 diabetes patients were moderately but significantly shorter in all four CD4+ subsets.

The antigens of these receptors remain unknown. Reverse transcription of all isolated RNA meant that expressed TCRB transcripts were sequenced. Profiled with immunoSEQ multiplex PCR; TCRdb holds only in-frame clones, not every one. The sample consists of about 650,000 clones, around 11% of them appearing once. What was sequenced was naive CD4+ T cells from blood. Source of these receptors: a man between 25 and 39 years old with type 1 diabetes.

Of note for this clone: The sample contains more than one DNA sequence encoding this CDR3. The chain links TRBV6-5 to TRBJ2-5; D remains unclear. CDR1 and CDR2 (germline): MNHEY, SVGAGI. V was clipped by 0 bases and J by 5 bases, with 7 bases between them. The CDR3 is 13 amino acids. CDR3 in amino acids: CASSYSSGETQYF. The DNA of the CDR3 is TGTGCCAGCAGTTACTCCTCCGGGGAGACCCAGTACTTC.

This chain links TRBV6-6 with TRBJ2-2; D gene ambiguous. This CDR3 is 16 amino acids long. The V end lost 3 bases, the J end lost 1 base, and 12 bases lay between the germline ends. Germline CDR1 MNHNY, CDR2 SVGAGI (reference sequence). CDR3 in amino acids: CASSYYLVQNTGELFF. CDR3 sequence (DNA): TGTGCCAGCAGTTATTACCTGGTCCAGAACACCGGGGAGCTGTTTTTT.

The rearrangement links TRBV5-1 to TRBJ2-3; the match to TRBD2 covers 9 bases. The CDR3 extends over 16 amino acids. Trimming cost V 1 base and J 2 bases; bases outside gene matches: 5. The germline V gene encodes CDR1 SGHRS and CDR2 YFSETQ. CDR3 sequence reads: CASSLKASGVTDTQYF. DNA of the CDR3: TGCGCCAGCAGCTTGAAGGCTAGCGGGGTCACAGATACGCAGTATTTT.

In the case of this clone: This CDR3 is also generated by other DNA sequences in the sample. The chain joins TRBV9 to TRBJ1-3; D remains ambiguous. The CDR3 covers 12 residues. V was shortened by 0 bases and J by 7 bases, with 5 bases between the two germline ends. The germline V gene has CDR1 SGDLS and CDR2 YYNGEE. In DNA form, the CDR3 reads TGTGCCAGCAGCGTAGCCGGGAACACCATATATTTT. This encodes CASSVAGNTIYF.

This sequence joins TRBV5-1 and TRBJ2-3, with D perhaps matching TRBD2 (5 bases). Trimming removed 4 bases at V and 0 bases at J, with 15 bases between. CDR1 is SGHRS and CDR2 is YFSETQ in the germline V gene. CDR3 length: 16 amino acids. CDR3 DNA: TGCGCCAGCAGCGCCGGACTGGGTACGAGCACAGATACGCAGTATTTT. This translates into CASSAGLGTSTDTQYF.

The chain uses TRBV4-1 and TRBJ2-5; D not certain. Trimming shortened V by 1 base and J by 2 bases, and 14 bases separated the two germline ends. The V gene's germline CDR1 is MGHRA and CDR2 YSYEKL. The CDR3 contains 16 residues. The CDR3 nucleotides are TGCGCCAGCAGCCAAGTCCTCCCGGCTTATCAAGAGACCCAGTACTTC. This sequence encodes CASSQVLPAYQETQYF.

Turning to this clone: The sample contains more than one DNA sequence encoding this CDR3. V is TRBV7-2 and J is TRBJ2-3; 8 bases are shared with TRBD2. V lost 5 bases, J lost 2 bases, and 6 bases stayed unmatched. The germline gives CDR1 SGHTA, CDR2 FQGNSA. This CDR3 spans 15 amino acids. DNA for the CDR3: TGTGCCAGCAGCCCGGGAGGGGCCCTCACAGATACGCAGTATTTT. It codes for CASSPGGALTDTQYF. Drawing the rest from reference TRBV7-2 and TRBJ2-3, the complete variable domain is GAGVSQSPSNKVTEKGKDVELRCDPISGHTALYWYRQSLGQGLEFLIYFQGNSAPDKSGLPSDRFSAERTGGSVSTLTIQRTQQEDSAVYLCASSPGGALTDTQYFGPGTRLTVL.

CDR3 protein: CASSIDHGRTPLHF. The CDR3 DNA follows: TGTGCCAGTAGTATAGATCATGGCCGAACGCCCCTCCACTTT. V gene TRBV19 combines with J gene TRBJ1-6; D uncertain. There are 14 residues in the CDR3. V shed 0 bases and J shed 13 bases, with 13 bases lying between them. Per germline, CDR1 LNHDA and CDR2 SQIVND (reference sequence). Using reference TRBV19 and TRBJ1-6 for the parts outside the CDR3, the full variable domain is DGGITQSPKYLFRKEGQNVTLSCEQNLNHDAMYWYRQDPGQGLRLIYYSQIVNDFQKGDIAEGYSVSREKKESFPLTVTSAQKNPTAFYLCASSIDHGRTPLHFGNGTRLTVT.

This clone showed up just a few times. The chain links TRBV2 to TRBJ2-1; D may correspond to TRBD1 or TRBD2 (5 bases each). V lost 9 bases to trimming and J lost 4 bases, with 10 bases between them. This CDR3 comprises 12 residues. Germline loops: CDR1 SNHLY, CDR2 FYNNEI. The DNA for the CDR3 is TGTGCCAGAGGGACCTTATACAATGAGCAGTTCTTC. Translating it yields CARGTLYNEQFF.

This rearrangement joins TRBV28 to TRBJ2-1; 7 bases map to TRBD2. This CDR3 region has 19 residues. Losses at the gene ends were 4 bases for V and 0 bases for J; bases not matched to a gene: 15. Per the germline V gene, CDR1 is MDHEN and CDR2 is SYDVKM. The CDR3 nucleotides read TGTGCCAGCAGTTCCGTGGGGGTTTCGGAGCGGGGCTCCTACAATGAGCAGTTCTTC. Its translation is CASSSVGVSERGSYNEQFF.

The J gene is TRBJ1-6, the V gene TRBV27, with D tentatively TRBD1 (6 bases). The germline CDR1 and CDR2 sequences are MNHEY and SMNVEV (reference sequence). The CDR3 is 16 residues long. V lost 6 bases to trimming and J lost 7 bases, with 19 bases between them. Written as DNA, the CDR3 is TGTGCCAGCAGCTCCGGGACACCGCCCGGAAATTCACCCCTCCACTTT. Translation: CASSSGTPPGNSPLHF.

This clone was found a few times. The same CDR3 also results from other DNA sequences found in this sample. This chain links TRBV4-3 with TRBJ2-5; D is ambiguous. CDR1 and CDR2 from the germline V gene are LGHNA and YSLEER. The CDR3 sequence is 13 residues long. The V end lost 1 base, the J end lost 3 bases, and 6 bases lay between the germline ends. The CDR3 spells CASSQGAKETQYF. As DNA, the CDR3 is TGCGCCAGCAGCCAAGGGGCGAAAGAGACCCAGTACTTC.

This clone was seen more than once but under ten times. This chain connects TRBV2 to TRBJ1-5; D is uncertain. Per germline, CDR1 SNHLY and CDR2 FYNNEI. V shed 6 bases and J shed 1 base, with 10 bases lying between them. This CDR3 has 14 amino acids. This CDR3 reads CASSATVSNQPQHF. For the CDR3, the DNA is TGTGCCAGCAGCGCCACAGTAAGCAATCAGCCCCAGCATTTT.

The chain joins TRBV10-3 to TRBJ2-1; no clear D. The V end was cut by 0 bases, the J end by 4 bases, with 10 bases between. CDR3 size: 15 residues. Germline CDR1 and CDR2: ENHRY and SYGVKD. This CDR3 reads CAISESDGVYNEQFF. Written as DNA, the CDR3 is TGTGCCATCAGTGAGTCAGACGGAGTTTACAATGAGCAGTTCTTC.

This clone was seen more than once but under ten times. This chain connects TRBV7-3 to TRBJ1-2; possible D gene TRBD1, 5 bases. Germline V gene sequence: CDR1 SGHTA, CDR2 FQGTGA. The length of the CDR3 is 15 residues. V was pared by 4 bases and J by 3 bases, with 15 bases between. CDR3 loop: CASSSSLLGDYGYTF. DNA for the CDR3: TGTGCCAGCAGCTCTAGCCTCCTAGGGGACTATGGCTACACCTTC.

This clone was picked up a small number of times. The chain combines TRBV18 with TRBJ1-2, with a tentative D call TRBD1 (5 bases). Trimming shortened V by 2 bases and J by 6 bases, and 13 bases separated the two germline ends. Per the germline V gene, CDR1 is KGHSH and CDR2 is LQKENI. The CDR3 length is 14 residues. Written as DNA, the CDR3 is TGTGCCAGCTCACCAAAGCAGGGTTTGGATGGCTACACCTTC. It specifies CASSPKQGLDGYTF.

The J gene is TRBJ2-3, the V gene TRBV18; a weak D match, TRBD2 (5 bases). CDR3 size: 15 residues. Germline CDR1 reads KGHSH; CDR2 reads LQKENI. The V end was cut by 3 bases, the J end by 0 bases, with 10 bases between. CDR3 residues: CASSPRTLSTDTQYF. CDR3 coding DNA: TGTGCCAGCTCACCCCGGACTCTTAGCACAGATACGCAGTATTTT.

J is TRBJ2-5 and V is TRBV7-6; no reliable D call. V gave up 0 bases and J gave up 5 bases, with 16 bases separating them. This CDR3 spans 16 amino acids. The germline gives CDR1 SGHVS, CDR2 FNYEAQ. CDR3 region: CASSLAETLNFETQYF. The CDR3 bases are TGTGCCAGCAGCTTAGCTGAGACTCTAAATTTCGAGACCCAGTACTTC.

This clone was found a few times. The rearrangement links TRBV29-1 to TRBJ2-2, with D possibly called TRBD1 or TRBD2 (5 bases each). Trimming left V 4 bases short and J 4 bases short, with 7 bases between. Germline-derived CDR1 and CDR2 are SQVTM and ANQGSEA. The CDR3 totals 12 residues. The CDR3, as DNA: TGCAGCGTTGCGGGGCTCACCGGGGAGCTGTTTTTT. Translating gives CSVAGLTGELFF.

In its sample, this clone was seen a few times. The V gene is TRBV18, the J gene TRBJ1-2, with D unresolved. CDR1 and CDR2 from the germline V gene are KGHSH and LQKENI. This CDR3 spans 14 amino acids. V lost 0 bases and J lost 3, with 8 bases in between. CDR3 DNA sequence: TGTGCCAGCTCACCACCGGCAGAACACTATGGCTACACCTTC. Its protein product is CASSPPAEHYGYTF.

This clone came up a few times. The V and J genes are TRBV7-2 and TRBJ2-3; D not resolved. The V and J ends lost 6 bases and 6 bases respectively, with 10 bases between them. CDR1 and CDR2 (germline): SGHTA, FQGNSA. The CDR3 contains 12 residues. The CDR3 reads CASSRDHDTQYF. CDR3 sequence (DNA): TGTGCCAGCAGTCGCGATCATGATACGCAGTATTTT.

This clone turned up a few times. The chain recombines TRBV30 with TRBJ2-4; either TRBD1 or TRBD2 may supply D (5 bases each). From germline, CDR1 is GTSNPN and CDR2 SVGIG (reference sequence). CDR3 length equals 12 residues. Trimming removed 4 bases from V and 5 bases from J, with 9 bases in between. The CDR3 protein is CAWNGGENIQYF. The CDR3 DNA is TGTGCCTGGAATGGGGGTGAAAACATTCAGTACTTC.

The rearrangement joins TRBV7-2 to TRBJ2-7; D is tentatively TRBD1 or TRBD2 (5 bases each). Germline loops: CDR1 SGHTA, CDR2 FQGNSA. This CDR3 spans 14 amino acids. V gave up 8 bases and J gave up 2 bases, with 16 bases separating them. CDR3 DNA: TGTGCCAGCGGGAAATGGGACGGCACCTACGAGCAGTACTTC. It is translated as CASGKWDGTYEQYF.

In its sample, this clone was seen a few times. This CDR3 is CASSFPGTGEAFF. CDR3 DNA: TGTGCCAGCAGTTTTCCCGGGACAGGGGAAGCTTTCTTT. V and J are TRBV27 and TRBJ1-1; TRBD1 matches 9 bases. V trimming: 3 bases; J trimming: 8 bases; junction bases outside the gene matches: 4. In germline, CDR1 is MNHEY, CDR2 SMNVEV (reference sequence). This CDR3 is built from 13 residues.

This clone was recorded a few times. This chain links TRBV5-1 with TRBJ2-7; TRBD1 might be the D (6 bases). Trimming pared 7 bases from V and 2 bases from J, leaving 16 bases between. The CDR3 is 14 residues long. Germline loops: CDR1 SGHRS, CDR2 YFSETQ. The CDR3 sequence: CASRRDTDTYEQYF. DNA of the CDR3: TGCGCCAGCCGAAGGGACACCGACACCTACGAGCAGTACTTC.

A few counts support this clone. The rearrangement uses TRBV19 and TRBJ1-1; D unclear. V was shortened by 3 bases and J by 8 bases, with 10 bases between the two germline ends. The germline V gene has CDR1 LNHDA and CDR2 SQIVND (reference sequence). CDR3 length equals 12 residues. CDR3 in DNA: TGTGCCAGTAGTATCAGGCTGGAGGAAGCTTTCTTT. Encoded protein: CASSIRLEEAFF.

About this clone itself: Other nucleotide sequences in the sample specify the same CDR3. CDR3 loop: CASSVAGANNSPLHF. CDR3 sequence (DNA): TGTGCCAGCAGCGTAGCAGGGGCAAATAATTCACCCCTCCACTTT. J is TRBJ1-6 and V is TRBV9; tentative D call: TRBD1 (6 bases). The germline V gene has CDR1 SGDLS and CDR2 YYNGEE. The CDR3 contains 15 residues. With 0 bases removed from V and 5 bases from J, the gap between germline ends came to 9 bases.

This clone was found a few times. The chain combines TRBV2 with TRBJ1-1; 7 nucleotides match TRBD1. After removal of 4 bases from V and 5 bases from J, the junction contained 4 bases not matched to a gene. CDR1 SNHLY and CDR2 FYNNEI come from the germline V gene. The CDR3 runs 13 residues. The CDR3 DNA reads as TGTGCCAGCAGTGGGTCAGGGGGGACTGAAGCTTTCTTT. Protein product: CASSGSGGTEAFF.

This clone showed up just a few times. The chain has TRBV5-1 and TRBJ2-7; 11 nucleotides agree with TRBD1. Losses at the gene ends were 4 bases for V and 1 base for J; bases not matched to a gene: 4. Germline CDR1 SGHRS, CDR2 YFSETQ. The CDR3 is made up of 15 amino acids. The CDR3 coding sequence is TGCGCCAGCAGCGAAGGACAGGGGGCTTCCTACGAGCAGTACTTC. This translates into CASSEGQGASYEQYF.

This clone was seen more than once but under ten times. The CDR3 loop is CASSSLDSGTEAFF. The CDR3 DNA follows: TGTGCCAGCAGCTCACTGGACTCGGGGACTGAAGCTTTCTTT. The rearrangement links TRBV11-1 to TRBJ1-1; D unclear. CDR1 is SGHAT and CDR2 is FQDESV in the germline V gene (reference sequence). There are 14 residues in the CDR3. V was pared by 4 bases and J by 5 bases, with 14 bases between.

The chain recombines TRBV7-9 with TRBJ2-7; no clear D. The CDR3 runs 12 residues. V was pared by 1 base and J by 4 bases, with 5 bases between. CDR1 SEHNR and CDR2 FQNEAQ come from the germline V gene (reference sequence). The CDR3 sequence: CASSLEQYEQYF. The DNA for the CDR3 is TGTGCCAGCAGCTTAGAGCAATACGAGCAGTACTTC.

J is TRBJ2-7 and V is TRBV11-2; tentatively, D is TRBD1 (5 bases). V lost 4 bases and J lost 1, with 14 bases in between. Germline V gives CDR1 SGHAT, CDR2 FQNNGV. The CDR3 consists of 15 residues. CDR3: CASSSLRVPSYEQYF. The DNA of the CDR3 is TGTGCCAGCAGCTCCCTCAGGGTCCCTTCCTACGAGCAGTACTTC.